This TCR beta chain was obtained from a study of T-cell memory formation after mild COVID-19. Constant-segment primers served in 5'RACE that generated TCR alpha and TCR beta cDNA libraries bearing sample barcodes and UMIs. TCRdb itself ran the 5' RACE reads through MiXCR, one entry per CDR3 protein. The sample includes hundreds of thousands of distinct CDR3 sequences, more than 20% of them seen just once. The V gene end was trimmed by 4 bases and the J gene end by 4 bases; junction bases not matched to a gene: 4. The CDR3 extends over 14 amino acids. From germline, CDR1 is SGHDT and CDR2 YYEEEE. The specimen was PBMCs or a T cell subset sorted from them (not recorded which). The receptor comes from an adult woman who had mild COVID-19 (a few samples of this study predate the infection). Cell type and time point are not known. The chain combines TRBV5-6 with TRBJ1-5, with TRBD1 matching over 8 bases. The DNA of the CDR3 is TGTGCCAGCAGCCTGACAGGGGCGAATCAGCCCCAGCATTTT. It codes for CASSLTGANQPQHF.